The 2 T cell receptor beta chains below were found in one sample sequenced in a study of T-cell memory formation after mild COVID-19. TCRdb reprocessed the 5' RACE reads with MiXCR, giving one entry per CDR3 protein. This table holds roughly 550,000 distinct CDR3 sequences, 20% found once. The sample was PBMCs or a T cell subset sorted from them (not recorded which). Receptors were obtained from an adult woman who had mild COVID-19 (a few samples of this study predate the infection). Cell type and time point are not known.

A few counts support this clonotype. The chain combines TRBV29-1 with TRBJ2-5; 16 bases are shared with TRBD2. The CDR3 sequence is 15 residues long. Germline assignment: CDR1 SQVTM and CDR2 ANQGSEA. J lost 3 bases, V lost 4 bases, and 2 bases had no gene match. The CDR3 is CSVAGLAGGEETQYF. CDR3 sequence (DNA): TGCAGCGTTGCGGGACTAGCGGGAGGGGAAGAGACCCAGTACTTC.

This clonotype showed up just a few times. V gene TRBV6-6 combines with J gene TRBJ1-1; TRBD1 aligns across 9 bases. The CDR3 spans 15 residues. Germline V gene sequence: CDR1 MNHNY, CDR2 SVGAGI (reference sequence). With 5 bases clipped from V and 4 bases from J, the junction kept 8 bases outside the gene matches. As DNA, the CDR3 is TGTGCCAGCAGTAATATCCAGACAGGGGGCACTGAAGCTTTCTTT. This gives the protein CASSNIQTGGTEAFF.